The 29 T cell receptor beta chains in this list originate from one sample, sequenced in a study of blood T cell repertoires in COVID-19. The table came from immunoSEQ multiplex PCR; TCRdb's copy has only in-frame clones and leaves some out. Of 130,000 to 150,000 clones in the sample, roughly 77% are singletons; the top ten hold around 5%. The sequenced sample consisted of peripheral blood. These receptors all stem from a woman aged 70-85 years with COVID-19, enrolled during active disease.

The gene calls are TRBV4-1 and TRBJ1-2; maybe TRBD1 (6 bases). This CDR3 is 15 amino acids long. Trimming took off 0 bases at V and 6 bases at J, with 14 bases between the two ends. CDR1 MGHRA and CDR2 YSYEKL come from the germline V gene. This CDR3 reads CASSQDVVAGDGYTF. The CDR3 nucleotides are TGCGCCAGCAGCCAAGATGTGGTGGCAGGGGATGGCTACACCTTC.

This chain links TRBV2 with TRBJ1-2; no firm D call. CDR3 length equals 13 residues. Trimming took 5 bases from V and 8 from J, leaving 15 bases between them. Germline lookup yields CDR1 SNHLY and CDR2 FYNNEI. The CDR3 sequence is CASSSSQSLGYTF. The CDR3 DNA reads TGTGCCAGCAGTTCATCACAATCCCTCGGCTACACCTTC.

V and J are TRBV5-5 and TRBJ1-2; D is ambiguous. Germline V gene sequence: CDR1 SGHKS, CDR2 YYEKEE (reference sequence). The CDR3 totals 14 residues. Trimming removed 4 bases at V and 2 bases at J, with 12 bases between. CDR3 bases: TGTGCCAGCAGCCGAGGAGTTGAGAACTATGGCTACACCTTC. Translation gives CASSRGVENYGYTF.

This clone has a handful of counts. The rearrangement links TRBV6-1 to TRBJ1-1; D may be TRBD1 (6 bases). V was trimmed by 3 bases and J by 8 bases, leaving 16 bases between them. Germline V gene data show CDR1 as MNHNS and CDR2 as SASEGT. This CDR3 is built from 14 residues. The CDR3, as DNA: TGTGCCAGCAGTGAGGTGAAGGGACACCCAGAAGCTTTCTTT. As protein: CASSEVKGHPEAFF.

The chain employs TRBV6-5 and TRBJ1-4; D may be TRBD1 (5 bases). V was cut by 6 bases and J by 8 bases, with 19 bases left in between. CDR1 MNHEY and CDR2 SVGAGI come from the germline V gene. This CDR3 is 15 amino acids long. In nucleotides, the CDR3 is TGTGCCAGCAGGAGAAACGGGGGGGGTGAAGAAAAACTGTTTTTT. It encodes CASRRNGGGEEKLFF.

This chain uses TRBV27 with TRBJ2-7, with TRBD2 identical over 13 bases. The length of the CDR3 is 16 residues. Germline loops: CDR1 MNHEY, CDR2 SMNVEV (reference sequence). V shed 5 bases and J 7 bases; nucleotides not matched to a gene: 11. The CDR3 DNA is TGTGCCAGCAGTAGAACCGGGACTAGCGGGGTGTGGGAGCAGTACTTC. The encoded protein is CASSRTGTSGVWEQYF.

This chain links TRBV12-2 with TRBJ2-7; no check of the table's D call, TRBD1, against the DNA was made. TRBV12-2 is a known pseudogene. The CDR3 covers 16 residues. The CDR3 loop is CASRLAKGQGAYEQYF. DNA for the CDR3: TGTGCAAGTCGCTTAGCCAAGGGACAGGGGGCCTACGAGCAGTACTTC.

The genes are TRBV6-5 and TRBJ1-5; the D gene is possibly TRBD1 (6 bases). Per the germline V gene, CDR1 is MNHEY and CDR2 is SVGAGI. This CDR3 is built from 14 residues. V lost 6 bases to trimming and J lost 0 bases, with 9 bases between them. The CDR3 loop reads CASRGQNSNQPQHF. CDR3 DNA sequence: TGTGCCAGCAGAGGACAGAATAGCAATCAGCCCCAGCATTTT.

Only a few counts were recorded for this clone. The gene calls are TRBV4-2 and TRBJ1-2, with 7 bases fitting TRBD1. V lost 2 bases to trimming and J lost 4 bases; unmatched junction nucleotides: 4. Germline V gene sequence: CDR1 LGHNA, CDR2 YNFKEQ. The CDR3 runs 14 residues. CDR3 DNA sequence: TGTGCCAGCAGCCAATCGGGACAGTTCTATGGCTACACCTTC. The encoded protein is CASSQSGQFYGYTF.

The gene calls are TRBV6-1 and TRBJ2-1, with 10 bases identical to TRBD2. The CDR3 spans 16 residues. Germline V gene data show CDR1 as MNHNS and CDR2 as SASEGT. The trim removed 1 base at V and 16 bases at J, leaving 16 bases unmatched. CDR3 region: CASSEEVAGGYFVRFF. For the CDR3, the DNA is TGTGCCAGCAGTGAAGAGGTAGCGGGGGGCTACTTCGTCAGATTCTTC.

The CDR3 here is CASSQHRAGPFF. In DNA, the CDR3 is TGTGCCAGCAGCCAACATAGGGCGGGCCCATTCTTC. The V and J genes are TRBV7-8 and TRBJ2-1, with D tentatively TRBD2 (5 bases). Trimming removed 5 bases at V and 16 bases at J, with 18 bases between. CDR1 is SGHVS and CDR2 is FQNEAQ in the germline V gene. This CDR3 is built from 12 residues.

The V and J genes are TRBV18 and TRBJ1-1, with no clear D. The length of the CDR3 is 16 residues. The germline CDR1 and CDR2 sequences are KGHSH and LQKENI. Trimming shortened V by 1 base and J by 1 base, and 13 bases separated the two germline ends. The CDR3 bases are TGTGCCAGCTCACCACTATCCGACATCGAGAACACTGAAGCTTTCTTT. It translates to CASSPLSDIENTEAFF. Variable domain in full (rest from reference TRBV18 and TRBJ1-1): NAGVMQNPRHLVRRRGQEARLRCSPMKGHSHVYWYRQLPEEGLKFMVYLQKENIIDESGMPKERFSAEFPKEGPSILRIQQVVRGDSAAYFCASSPLSDIENTEAFFGQGTRLTVV.

This clone was counted only a few times. The rearrangement uses TRBV30 and TRBJ1-2; TRBD1 matches 7 bases. The CDR3 spans 14 residues. With 2 bases clipped from V and 2 bases from J, the junction kept 5 bases outside the gene matches. Germline lookup yields CDR1 GTSNPN and CDR2 SVGIG (reference sequence). The CDR3 spells CAWSPGTANYGYTF. The CDR3 nucleotides read TGTGCCTGGAGTCCCGGGACAGCGAACTATGGCTACACCTTC.

The V gene is TRBV20-1, the J gene TRBJ1-5, with no clear D. The CDR3 contains 11 residues. The germline V and J ends were trimmed by 3 bases and 9 bases, with 9 bases remaining between them. From germline, CDR1 is DFQATT and CDR2 SNEGSKA (reference sequence). The CDR3 here is CSASRRGPQHF. The CDR3 DNA reads as TGCAGTGCTAGTCGGCGGGGGCCCCAGCATTTT.

V usage is TRBV5-5 and J usage is TRBJ1-6; D may be TRBD1 (5 bases). Trimming took 4 bases from V and 4 from J, leaving 9 bases between them. CDR1 is SGHKS and CDR2 is YYEKEE in the germline V gene (reference sequence). The CDR3 has 14 amino acids. The CDR3 DNA reads as TGTGCCAGCAGCCCGACAGATTATAATTCACCCCTCCACTTT. Protein: CASSPTDYNSPLHF.

This clone was seen only a few times. V usage is TRBV18 and J usage is TRBJ2-2, with D uncertain. Trimming took off 2 bases at V and 6 bases at J, with 10 bases between the two ends. The CDR3 covers 14 residues. The germline V gene encodes CDR1 KGHSH and CDR2 LQKENI. Here the CDR3 DNA reads TGTGCCAGCTCACCAAGGCCAGAGGCCGGGGAGCTGTTTTTT. Amino acid sequence: CASSPRPEAGELFF.

The table lists this clone with a count of one. The chain employs TRBV25-1 and TRBJ1-6, with D possibly matching TRBD1 (6 bases). Germline CDR1 reads MGHDK; CDR2 reads SYGVNS. CDR3 length: 16 residues. Trimming removed 3 bases at V and 11 bases at J, with 20 bases between. The CDR3 loop is CASSESQTGRRPPLHF. In DNA, the CDR3 is TGTGCCAGCAGTGAGAGTCAGACAGGAAGGAGGCCACCCCTCCACTTT.

The chain has TRBV29-1 and TRBJ1-2; D remains ambiguous. The CDR3 spans 9 residues. Germline CDR1 and CDR2: SQVTM and ANQGSEA. Trimming left V 4 bases short and J 6 bases short, with 3 bases between. The CDR3 reads CSVADGYTF. CDR3 DNA: TGCAGCGTTGCCGATGGCTACACCTTC.

The J gene is TRBJ2-5, the V gene TRBV18; 9 nucleotides line up with TRBD1. The CDR3 length is 16 residues. Germline V gene sequence: CDR1 KGHSH, CDR2 LQKENI. Trimming removed 3 bases from V and 6 bases from J; junction bases left unmatched: 11. The CDR3 reads CASSPLRDRELKTQYF. The CDR3 DNA reads TGTGCCAGCTCACCCCTCCGGGACAGGGAGTTGAAGACCCAGTACTTC.

The J gene is TRBJ1-1, the V gene TRBV3-1 (or the pseudogene TRBV3-2); a possible D gene is TRBD1 (6 bases). The CDR3 covers 15 residues. CDR1 LGHDT and CDR2 YNNKEL come from the germline V gene (reference sequence). The V end lost 5 bases, the J end lost 1 base, and 14 bases lay between the germline ends. The CDR3 protein is CASSIQGGGNTEAFF. CDR3 coding DNA: TGTGCCAGCAGCATACAAGGGGGTGGGAACACTGAAGCTTTCTTT.

The J gene is TRBJ1-2, the V gene TRBV20-1; D is perhaps TRBD1 (6 bases). Germline-derived CDR1 and CDR2 are DFQATT and SNEGSKA (reference sequence). The CDR3 contains 11 residues. The ends were cut back, 3 bases at V and 8 bases at J, with 10 bases in the middle. CDR3 nucleotide sequence: TGCAGTGCTAGCTTTCAGGGGGGCTACACCTTC. Translating gives CSASFQGGYTF.

CDR3 loop: CATSAGETQYF. The CDR3 DNA reads as TGTGCCACCAGCGCCGGGGAGACCCAGTACTTC. J is TRBJ2-5 and V is TRBV15; no definite D call. CDR1 is LNHNV and CDR2 is YYDKDF in the germline V gene (reference sequence). Trimming took off 5 bases at V and 5 bases at J, with 6 bases between the two ends. This CDR3 spans 11 amino acids.

This clone was detected a few times. The rearrangement uses TRBV5-1 and TRBJ2-6; tentative D call: TRBD1 (6 bases). CDR1 is SGHRS and CDR2 is YFSETQ in the germline V gene. The length of the CDR3 is 18 residues. Trimming cost V 3 bases and J 0 bases, with 16 bases left between them. CDR3 amino acids: CASSSSQGSSSGANVLTF. The CDR3 DNA reads TGCGCCAGCAGCTCGTCACAGGGTTCTAGCTCTGGGGCCAACGTCCTGACTTTC. Full variable domain (remainder filled in from reference TRBV5-1 and TRBJ2-6): KAGVTQTPRYLIKTRGQQVTLSCSPISGHRSVSWYQQTPGQGLQFLFEYFSETQRNKGNFPGRFSGRQFSNSRSEMNVSTLELGDSALYLCASSSSQGSSSGANVLTFGAGSRLTVL.

The V and J genes are TRBV24-1 and TRBJ2-1, with TRBD1 as a possible D gene (6 bases). The length of the CDR3 is 15 residues. Between the trimmed V and J ends, which lost 0 bases and 6 bases, there was a span of 11 bases. Germline loops: CDR1 KGHDR, CDR2 SFDVKD. The CDR3: CATSDLTGKVNEQFF. The CDR3, as DNA: TGTGCCACCAGTGATTTGACAGGGAAAGTCAATGAGCAGTTCTTC.

The V gene is TRBV5-8, the J gene TRBJ2-5; D perhaps matches TRBD2 (8 bases). CDR1 and CDR2 (germline): SGHTS, YDEGEE. This CDR3 comprises 18 residues. Trimming removed 5 bases from V and 0 bases from J, with 23 bases in between. CDR3 in DNA: TGTGCCAGCAGGAGAGGGACAGCGGGGGCCGGGAACCAAGAGACCCAGTACTTC. Translated, it gives CASRRGTAGAGNQETQYF.

In this sample, this clone turned up a few times. This chain links TRBV24-1 with TRBJ1-2; D is possibly TRBD1 (5 bases). This CDR3 has 16 residues. Trimming cost V 9 bases and J 8 bases, with 27 bases left between them. From germline, CDR1 is KGHDR and CDR2 SFDVKD. The CDR3 sequence is CATGYRTIQSRRGYTF. The DNA of the CDR3 is TGTGCCACCGGCTACCGGACAATTCAATCTCGGCGGGGCTACACCTTC.

The rearrangement uses TRBV28 and TRBJ1-1; D is unresolved. The V end was cut by 5 bases, the J end by 0 bases, with 10 bases between. In germline, CDR1 is MDHEN, CDR2 SYDVKM. The CDR3 has 14 amino acids. The CDR3 here is CASSPPYLNTEAFF. The CDR3, as DNA: TGTGCCAGCAGTCCCCCCTATCTGAACACTGAAGCTTTCTTT.

This clone has a single count. The chain carries TRBV7-2 and TRBJ2-3, with D perhaps TRBD1 (6 bases). This CDR3 spans 15 amino acids. Looked up from germline, CDR1 is SGHTA and CDR2 is FQGNSA. The V end lost 2 bases, the J end lost 4 bases, and 13 bases lay between the germline ends. CDR3 loop: CASSLNRATSDTQYF. The CDR3 nucleotides read TGTGCCAGCAGCTTAAACAGGGCCACCTCAGATACGCAGTATTTT.

In nucleotides, the CDR3 is TGTGCCAGCAGCTTCGGGACTAGTGGCGAGACCCAGTACTTC. Protein sequence: CASSFGTSGETQYF. V gene TRBV5-5 combines with J gene TRBJ2-5, with 8 bases lining up with TRBD2. V gave up 2 bases and J gave up 5 bases; unmatched junction bases: 5. Germline V gene data show CDR1 as SGHKS and CDR2 as YYEKEE (reference sequence). This CDR3 has 14 residues. The whole variable domain, remainder taken from reference TRBV5-5 and TRBJ2-5, is DAGVTQSPTHLIKTRGQQVTLRCSPISGHKSVSWYQQVLGQGPQFIFQYYEKEERGRGNFPDRFSARQFPNYSSELNVNALLLGDSALYLCASSFGTSGETQYFGPGTRLLVL.